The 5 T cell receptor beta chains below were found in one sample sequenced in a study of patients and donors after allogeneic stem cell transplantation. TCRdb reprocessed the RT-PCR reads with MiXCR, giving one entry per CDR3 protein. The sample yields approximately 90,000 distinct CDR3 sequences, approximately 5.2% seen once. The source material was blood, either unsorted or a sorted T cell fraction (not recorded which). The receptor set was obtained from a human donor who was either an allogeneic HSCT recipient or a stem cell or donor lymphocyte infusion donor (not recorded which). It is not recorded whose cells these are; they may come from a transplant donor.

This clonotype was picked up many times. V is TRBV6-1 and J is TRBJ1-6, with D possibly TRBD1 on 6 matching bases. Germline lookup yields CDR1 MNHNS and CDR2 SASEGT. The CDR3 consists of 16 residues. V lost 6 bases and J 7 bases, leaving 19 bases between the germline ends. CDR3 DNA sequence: TGTGCCAGCAGCCCAACCGTATCCGGGGGCAATTCACCCCTCCACTTT. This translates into CASSPTVSGGNSPLHF.

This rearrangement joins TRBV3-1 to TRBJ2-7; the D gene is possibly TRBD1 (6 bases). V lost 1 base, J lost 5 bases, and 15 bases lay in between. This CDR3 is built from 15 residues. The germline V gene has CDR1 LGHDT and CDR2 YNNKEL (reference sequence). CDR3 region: CASSQASGGLNEQYF. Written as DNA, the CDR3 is TGTGCCAGCAGCCAAGCTAGTGGGGGCCTCAACGAGCAGTACTTC.

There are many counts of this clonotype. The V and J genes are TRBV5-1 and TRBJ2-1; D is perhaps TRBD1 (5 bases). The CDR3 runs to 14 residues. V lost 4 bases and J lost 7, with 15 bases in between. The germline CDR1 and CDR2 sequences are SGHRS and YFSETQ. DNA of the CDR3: TGCGCCAGCAGCGACCCCCAGGGTAGTAATGAGCAGTTCTTC. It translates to CASSDPQGSNEQFF.

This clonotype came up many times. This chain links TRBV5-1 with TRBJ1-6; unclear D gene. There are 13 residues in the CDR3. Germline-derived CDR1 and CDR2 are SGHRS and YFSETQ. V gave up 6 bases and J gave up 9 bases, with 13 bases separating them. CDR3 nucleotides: TGCGCCAGCATGGAAAGGTTTGGTTCACCCCTCCACTTT. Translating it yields CASMERFGSPLHF.

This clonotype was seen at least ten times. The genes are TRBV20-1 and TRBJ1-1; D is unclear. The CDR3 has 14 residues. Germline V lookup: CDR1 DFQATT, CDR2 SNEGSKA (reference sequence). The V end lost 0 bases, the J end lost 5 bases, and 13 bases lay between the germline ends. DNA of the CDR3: TGCAGTGCTAGAGAAGGCGGCCCGGGGACTGAAGCTTTCTTT. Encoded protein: CSAREGGPGTEAFF.